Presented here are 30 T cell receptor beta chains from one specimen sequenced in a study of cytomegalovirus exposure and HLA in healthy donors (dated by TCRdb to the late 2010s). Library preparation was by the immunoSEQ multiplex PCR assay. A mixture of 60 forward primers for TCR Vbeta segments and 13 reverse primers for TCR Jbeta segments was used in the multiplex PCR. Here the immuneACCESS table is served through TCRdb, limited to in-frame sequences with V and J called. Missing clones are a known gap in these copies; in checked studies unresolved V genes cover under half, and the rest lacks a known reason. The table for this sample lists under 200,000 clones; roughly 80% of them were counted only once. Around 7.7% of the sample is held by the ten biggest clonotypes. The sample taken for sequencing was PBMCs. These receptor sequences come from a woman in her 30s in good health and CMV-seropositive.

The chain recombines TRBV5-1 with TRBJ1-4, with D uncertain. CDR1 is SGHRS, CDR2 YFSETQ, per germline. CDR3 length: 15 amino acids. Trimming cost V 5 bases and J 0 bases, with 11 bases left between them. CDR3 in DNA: TGCGCCAGCAGTTTTCAAGCGGCAACTAATGAAAAACTGTTTTTT. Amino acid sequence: CASSFQAATNEKLFF.

CDR3 nucleotides: TGTGCCAGCAGTTTATACCCGGGGGGGGAGCTGTTTTTT. Amino acid sequence: CASSLYPGGELFF. The rearrangement links TRBV27 to TRBJ2-2; D perhaps matches TRBD2 (5 bases). Trimming took 1 base from V and 8 from J, leaving 8 bases between them. In germline, CDR1 is MNHEY, CDR2 SMNVEV (reference sequence). CDR3 size: 13 residues.

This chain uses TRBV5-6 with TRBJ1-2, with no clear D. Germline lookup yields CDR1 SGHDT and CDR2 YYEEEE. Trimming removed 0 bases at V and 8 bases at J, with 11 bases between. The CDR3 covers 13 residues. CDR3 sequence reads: CASSLEVAGGYTF. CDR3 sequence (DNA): TGTGCCAGCAGCTTGGAGGTAGCGGGCGGCTACACCTTC.

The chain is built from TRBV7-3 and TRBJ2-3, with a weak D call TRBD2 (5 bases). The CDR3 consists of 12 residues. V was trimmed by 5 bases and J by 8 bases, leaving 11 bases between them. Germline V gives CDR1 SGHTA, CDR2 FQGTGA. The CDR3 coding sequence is TGTGCCAGCAGCCCCCCCGAGGGTACGCAGTATTTT. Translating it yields CASSPPEGTQYF.

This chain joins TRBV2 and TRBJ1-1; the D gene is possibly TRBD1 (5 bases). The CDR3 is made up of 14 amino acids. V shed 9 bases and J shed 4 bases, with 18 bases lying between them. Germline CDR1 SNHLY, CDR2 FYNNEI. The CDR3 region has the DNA TGTGCCAGTCACCGGCCGGGACTTCGCACTGAAGCTTTCTTT. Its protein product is CASHRPGLRTEAFF.

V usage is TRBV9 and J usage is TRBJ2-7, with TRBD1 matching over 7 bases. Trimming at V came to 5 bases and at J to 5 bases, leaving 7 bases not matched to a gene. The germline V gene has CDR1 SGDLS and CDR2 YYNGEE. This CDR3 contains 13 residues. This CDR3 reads CASSAGGVDEQYF. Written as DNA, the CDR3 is TGTGCCAGCAGTGCAGGGGGAGTCGACGAGCAGTACTTC.

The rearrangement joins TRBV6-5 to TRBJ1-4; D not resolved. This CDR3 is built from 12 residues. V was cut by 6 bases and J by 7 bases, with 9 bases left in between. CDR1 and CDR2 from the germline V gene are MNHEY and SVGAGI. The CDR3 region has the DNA TGTGCCAGCAGAAGACTGGCTGAAAAACTGTTTTTT. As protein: CASRRLAEKLFF.

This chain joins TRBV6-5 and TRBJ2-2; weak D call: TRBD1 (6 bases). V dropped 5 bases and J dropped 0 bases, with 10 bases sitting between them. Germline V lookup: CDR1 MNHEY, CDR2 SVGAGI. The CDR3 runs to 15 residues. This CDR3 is CASSGQGTNTGELFF. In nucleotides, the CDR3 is TGTGCCAGCAGTGGTCAGGGGACGAACACCGGGGAGCTGTTTTTT.

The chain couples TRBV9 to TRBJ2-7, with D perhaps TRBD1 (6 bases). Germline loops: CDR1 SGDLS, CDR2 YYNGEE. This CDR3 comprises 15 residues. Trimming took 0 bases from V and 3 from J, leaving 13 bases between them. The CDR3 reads CASSVADSGYYEQYF. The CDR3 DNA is TGTGCCAGCAGCGTAGCGGACAGCGGATACTACGAGCAGTACTTC.

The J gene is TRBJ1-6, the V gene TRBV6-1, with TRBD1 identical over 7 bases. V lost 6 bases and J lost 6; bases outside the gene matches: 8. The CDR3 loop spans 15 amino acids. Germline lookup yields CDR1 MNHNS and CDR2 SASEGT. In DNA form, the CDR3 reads TGTGCCAGCAGGGCCGGGACAGAACTTAATTCACCCCTCCACTTT. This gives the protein CASRAGTELNSPLHF.

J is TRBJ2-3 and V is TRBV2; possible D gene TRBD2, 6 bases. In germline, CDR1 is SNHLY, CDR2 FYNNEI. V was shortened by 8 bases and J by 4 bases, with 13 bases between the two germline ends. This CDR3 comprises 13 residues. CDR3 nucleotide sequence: TGTGCCAGCGCCACTAGGAGGGCAGATACGCAGTATTTT. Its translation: CASATRRADTQYF.

The DNA of the CDR3 is TGCGCCAGCAGCCAACCCGGACTTTTCACCGGGGAGCTGTTTTTT. Translation gives CASSQPGLFTGELFF. The chain couples TRBV4-1 to TRBJ2-2; D is possibly TRBD2 (5 bases). Germline lookup yields CDR1 MGHRA and CDR2 YSYEKL. V dropped 2 bases and J dropped 4 bases, with 11 bases sitting between them. The CDR3 sequence is 15 residues long.

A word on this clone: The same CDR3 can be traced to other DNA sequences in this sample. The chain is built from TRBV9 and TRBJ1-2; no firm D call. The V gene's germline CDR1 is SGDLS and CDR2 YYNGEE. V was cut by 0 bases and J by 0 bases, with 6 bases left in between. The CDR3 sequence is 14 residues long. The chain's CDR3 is CASSVAGTNYGYTF. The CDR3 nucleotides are TGTGCCAGCAGCGTAGCAGGAACTAACTATGGCTACACCTTC.

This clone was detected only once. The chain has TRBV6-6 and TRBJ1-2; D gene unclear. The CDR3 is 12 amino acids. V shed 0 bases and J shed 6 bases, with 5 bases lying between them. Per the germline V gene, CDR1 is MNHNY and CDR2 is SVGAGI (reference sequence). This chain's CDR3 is CASSYSIDGYTF. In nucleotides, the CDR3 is TGTGCCAGCAGTTACTCGATAGATGGCTACACCTTC.

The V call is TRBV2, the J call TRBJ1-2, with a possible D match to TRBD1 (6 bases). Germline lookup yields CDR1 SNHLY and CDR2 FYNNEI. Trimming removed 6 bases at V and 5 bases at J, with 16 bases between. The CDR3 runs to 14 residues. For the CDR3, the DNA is TGTGCCAGCAGGCTGGACAGATCCAATTATGGCTACACCTTC. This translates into CASRLDRSNYGYTF.

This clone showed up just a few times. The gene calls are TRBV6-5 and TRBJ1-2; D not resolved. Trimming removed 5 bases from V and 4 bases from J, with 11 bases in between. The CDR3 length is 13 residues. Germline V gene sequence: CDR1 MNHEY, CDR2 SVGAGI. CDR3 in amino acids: CASSEQPLYGYTF. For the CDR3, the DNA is TGTGCCAGCAGTGAACAGCCCCTCTATGGCTACACCTTC.

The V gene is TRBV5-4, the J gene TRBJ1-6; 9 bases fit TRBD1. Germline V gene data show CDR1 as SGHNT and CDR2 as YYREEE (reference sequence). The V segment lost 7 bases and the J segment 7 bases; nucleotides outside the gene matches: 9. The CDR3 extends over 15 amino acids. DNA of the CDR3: TGTGCCAGCGAATTAGCCGGACAGGGGAATTCACCCCTCCACTTT. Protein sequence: CASELAGQGNSPLHF.

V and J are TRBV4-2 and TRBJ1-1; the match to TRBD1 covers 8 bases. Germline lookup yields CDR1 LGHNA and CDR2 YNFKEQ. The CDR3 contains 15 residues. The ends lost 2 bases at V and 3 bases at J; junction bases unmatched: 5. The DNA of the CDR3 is TGTGCCAGCAGCCAATTTGGACAGGGCTACACTGAAGCTTTCTTT. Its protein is CASSQFGQGYTEAFF.

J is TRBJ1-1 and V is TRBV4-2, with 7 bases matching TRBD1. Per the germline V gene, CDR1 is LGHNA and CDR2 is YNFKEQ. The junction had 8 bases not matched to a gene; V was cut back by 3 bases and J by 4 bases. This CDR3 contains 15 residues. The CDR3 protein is CASSQTGRDRTEAFF. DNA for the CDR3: TGTGCCAGCAGCCAGACAGGGCGGGATCGCACTGAAGCTTTCTTT.

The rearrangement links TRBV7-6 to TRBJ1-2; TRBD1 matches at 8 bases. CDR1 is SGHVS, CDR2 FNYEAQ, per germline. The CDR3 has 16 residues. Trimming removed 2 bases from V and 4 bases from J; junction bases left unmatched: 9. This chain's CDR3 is CASSLTGTGRIYGYTF. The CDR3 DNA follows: TGTGCCAGCAGCTTAACCGGGACAGGTCGGATCTATGGCTACACCTTC.

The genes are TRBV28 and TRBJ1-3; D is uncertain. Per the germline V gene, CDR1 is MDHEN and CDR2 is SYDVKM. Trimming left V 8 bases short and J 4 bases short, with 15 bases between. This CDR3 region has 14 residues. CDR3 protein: CASGVGGYGNTIYF. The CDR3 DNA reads TGTGCCAGCGGCGTAGGAGGGTACGGAAACACCATATATTTT.

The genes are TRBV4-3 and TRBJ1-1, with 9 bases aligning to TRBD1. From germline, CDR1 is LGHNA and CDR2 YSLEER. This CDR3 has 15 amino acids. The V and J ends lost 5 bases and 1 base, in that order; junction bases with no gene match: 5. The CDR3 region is CASSTRTGENTEAFF. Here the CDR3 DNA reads TGCGCCAGCAGCACCCGGACAGGGGAGAACACTGAAGCTTTCTTT.

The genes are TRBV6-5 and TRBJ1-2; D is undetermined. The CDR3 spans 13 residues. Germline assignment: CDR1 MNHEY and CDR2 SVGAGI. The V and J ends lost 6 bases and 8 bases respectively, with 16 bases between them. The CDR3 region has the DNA TGTGCCAGCAGCCCCACGCCAGGAAGAGGCTACACCTTC. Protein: CASSPTPGRGYTF.

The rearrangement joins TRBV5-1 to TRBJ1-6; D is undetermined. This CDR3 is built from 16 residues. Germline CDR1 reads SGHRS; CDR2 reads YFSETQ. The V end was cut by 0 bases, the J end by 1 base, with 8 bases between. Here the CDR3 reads CASSLVAGSYNSPLHF. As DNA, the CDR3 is TGCGCCAGCAGCTTGGTTGCAGGTTCCTATAATTCACCCCTCCACTTT.

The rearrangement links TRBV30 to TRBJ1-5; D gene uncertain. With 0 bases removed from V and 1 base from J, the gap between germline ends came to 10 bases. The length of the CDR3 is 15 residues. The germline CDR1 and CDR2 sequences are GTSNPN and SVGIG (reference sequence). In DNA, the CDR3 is TGTGCCTGGAGTGTAGGCGGGAAAAGCAATCAGCCCCAGCATTTT. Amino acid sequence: CAWSVGGKSNQPQHF.

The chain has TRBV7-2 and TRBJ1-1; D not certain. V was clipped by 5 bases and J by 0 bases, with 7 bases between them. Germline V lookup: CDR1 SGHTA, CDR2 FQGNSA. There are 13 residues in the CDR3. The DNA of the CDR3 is TGTGCCAGCAGCGTAAACATGAACACTGAAGCTTTCTTT. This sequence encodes CASSVNMNTEAFF.

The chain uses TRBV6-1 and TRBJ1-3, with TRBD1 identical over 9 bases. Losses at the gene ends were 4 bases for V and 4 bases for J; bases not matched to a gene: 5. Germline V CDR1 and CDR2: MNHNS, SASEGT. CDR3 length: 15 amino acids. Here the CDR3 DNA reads TGTGCCAGCAGTGGACGGACAGGGGAAGGAAACACCATATATTTT. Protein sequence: CASSGRTGEGNTIYF.

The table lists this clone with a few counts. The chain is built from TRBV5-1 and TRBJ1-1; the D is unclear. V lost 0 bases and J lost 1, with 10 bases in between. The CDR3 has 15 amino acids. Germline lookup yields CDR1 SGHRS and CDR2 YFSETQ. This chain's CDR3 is CASSLVGTWNTEAFF. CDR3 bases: TGCGCCAGCAGCTTGGTGGGCACTTGGAACACTGAAGCTTTCTTT.

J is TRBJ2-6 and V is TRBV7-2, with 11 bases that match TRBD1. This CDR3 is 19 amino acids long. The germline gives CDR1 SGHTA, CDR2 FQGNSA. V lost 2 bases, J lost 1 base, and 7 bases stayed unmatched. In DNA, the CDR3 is TGTGCCAGCAGCTTAATTCCCGGACAGGGGGCATCTGGGGCCAACGTCCTGACTTTC. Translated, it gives CASSLIPGQGASGANVLTF.

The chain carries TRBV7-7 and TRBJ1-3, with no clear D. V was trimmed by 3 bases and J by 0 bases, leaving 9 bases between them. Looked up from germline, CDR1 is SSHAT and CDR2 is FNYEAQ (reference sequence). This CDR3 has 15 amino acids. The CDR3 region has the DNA TGTGCCAGCAGCTTGGCCGGCGGCTCTGGAAACACCATATATTTT. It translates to CASSLAGGSGNTIYF.